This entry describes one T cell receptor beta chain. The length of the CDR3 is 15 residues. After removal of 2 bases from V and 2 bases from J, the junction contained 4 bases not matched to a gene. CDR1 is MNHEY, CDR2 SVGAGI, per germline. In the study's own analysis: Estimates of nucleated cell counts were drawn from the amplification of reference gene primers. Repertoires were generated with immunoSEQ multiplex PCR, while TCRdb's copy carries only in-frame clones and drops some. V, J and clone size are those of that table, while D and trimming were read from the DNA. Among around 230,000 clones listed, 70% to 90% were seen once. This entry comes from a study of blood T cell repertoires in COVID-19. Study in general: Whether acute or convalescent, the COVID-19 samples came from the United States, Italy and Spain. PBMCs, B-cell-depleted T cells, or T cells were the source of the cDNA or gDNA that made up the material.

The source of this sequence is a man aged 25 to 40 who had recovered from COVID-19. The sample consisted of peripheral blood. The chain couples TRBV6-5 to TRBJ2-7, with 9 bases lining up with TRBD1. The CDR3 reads CASSYTGTGTYEQYF. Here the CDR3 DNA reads TGTGCCAGCAGTTACACCGGGACAGGGACCTACGAGCAGTACTTC.